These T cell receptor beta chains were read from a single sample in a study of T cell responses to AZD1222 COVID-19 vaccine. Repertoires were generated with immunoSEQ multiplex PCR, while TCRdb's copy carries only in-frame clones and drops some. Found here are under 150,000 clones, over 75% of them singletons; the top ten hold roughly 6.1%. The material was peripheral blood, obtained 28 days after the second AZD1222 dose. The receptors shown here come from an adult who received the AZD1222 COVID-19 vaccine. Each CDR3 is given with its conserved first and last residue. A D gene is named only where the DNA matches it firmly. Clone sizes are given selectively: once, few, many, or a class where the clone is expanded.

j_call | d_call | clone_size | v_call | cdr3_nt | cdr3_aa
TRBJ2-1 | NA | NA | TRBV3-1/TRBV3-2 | TGTGCCAGCAGCCAAGCGACAACTGAGCAGTTCTTC | CASSQATTEQFF
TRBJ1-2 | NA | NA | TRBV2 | TGTGCCAGCAGTGAGTACACGTATGGCTACACCTTC | CASSEYTYGYTF
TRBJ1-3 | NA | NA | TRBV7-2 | TGTGCCAGCAGCGGCTCGGCCGCATCTGGAAACACCATATATTTT | CASSGSAASGNTIYF
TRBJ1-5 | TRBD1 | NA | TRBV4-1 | TGCGCCAGCAGCCCGGGACAGCAATATAGCAATCAGCCCCAGCATTTT | CASSPGQQYSNQPQHF
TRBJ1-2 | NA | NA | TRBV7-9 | TGTGCCAGCAGCTTGGGGGGGCAGGTTGGCTACACCTTC | CASSLGGQVGYTF
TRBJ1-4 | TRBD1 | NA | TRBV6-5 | TGTGCCAGCAGTTCGAGACAGGGAACTAATGAAAAACTGTTTTTT | CASSSRQGTNEKLFF
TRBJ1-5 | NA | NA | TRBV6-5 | TGTGCCAGCAGGGGGGACGGCCGGGGCAATCAGCCCCAGCATTTT | CASRGDGRGNQPQHF
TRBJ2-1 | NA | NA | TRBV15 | TGTGCCACCAGCCCCGGGGGGCGGACCTACAATGAGCAGTTCTTC | CATSPGGRTYNEQFF
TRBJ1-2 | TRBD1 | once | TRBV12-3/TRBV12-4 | TGTGCCAGCAGTTTCGGCCAGGGGGAGGGCTACACCTTC | CASSFGQGEGYTF
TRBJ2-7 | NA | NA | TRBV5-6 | TGTGCCAGCAACACGCAAAGGGGGACGTACGAGCAGTACTTC | CASNTQRGTYEQYF
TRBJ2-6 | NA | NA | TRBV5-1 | TGCGCCAGCAGCCAGGGGCGGGGGCCTGGGGCCAACGTCCTGACTTTC | CASSQGRGPGANVLTF
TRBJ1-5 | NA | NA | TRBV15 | TGTGCCACCAGCAGAGGGGTAAACAATCAGCCCCAGCATTTT | CATSRGVNNQPQHF
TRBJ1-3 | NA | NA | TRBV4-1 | TGCGCCAGCAGCCAGAAAGGAGGGGCGTGGGCCCCGACGGCTGGAAACACCATATATTTT | CASSQKGGAWAPTAGNTIYF
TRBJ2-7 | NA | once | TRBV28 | TGTGCCAGCAGTTCTAGCGAGGGGGGATGGCCCTACGAGCAGTACTTC | CASSSSEGGWPYEQYF
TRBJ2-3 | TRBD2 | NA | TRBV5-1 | TGCGCCAGCAGCTTGACGGCTAGCGGGAGGGTCACAGATACGCAGTATTTT | CASSLTASGRVTDTQYF
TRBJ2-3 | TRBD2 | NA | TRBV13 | TGTGCCAGCAGCCCCCTTGAGCGGGGGGGCGGCACAGATACGCAGTATTTT | CASSPLERGGGTDTQYF
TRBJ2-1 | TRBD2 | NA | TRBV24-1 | TGTGCCACCAGTGTGGGGGGGAAGAATGAGCAGTTCTTC | CATSVGGKNEQFF
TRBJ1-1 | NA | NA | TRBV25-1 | TGTGCCAGCGGCCTAGGGGAATTCGCTTTCTTT | CASGLGEFAFF
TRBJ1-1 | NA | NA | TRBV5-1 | TGCGCCAGCAGCTCCTTTACAGGGTGGGTGGGCACTGAAGCTTTCTTT | CASSSFTGWVGTEAFF
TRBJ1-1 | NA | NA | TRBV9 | TGTGCCAGCAGCGTAGAGGGTGTCGACACTGAAGCTTTCTTT | CASSVEGVDTEAFF
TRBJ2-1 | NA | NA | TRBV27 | TGTGCCAGCAGTTTACCCAGGGGATCTGAGCAGTTCTTC | CASSLPRGSEQFF
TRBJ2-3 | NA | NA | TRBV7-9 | TGTGCCAGCAGCGGAATGGGGCTCGGCACAGATACGCAGTATTTT | CASSGMGLGTDTQYF
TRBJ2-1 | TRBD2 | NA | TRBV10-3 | TGTGCCATCAGTCTAGGACTAGCGGGAGCCAATGAGCAGTTCTTC | CAISLGLAGANEQFF
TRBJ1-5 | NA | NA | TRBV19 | TGTGCCTCCAAAAGAACCGGGACGGTGGGGAATCAGCCCCAGCATTTT | CASKRTGTVGNQPQHF
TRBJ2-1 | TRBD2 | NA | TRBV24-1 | TGTGCCACCAGCCAGACTAGCGGGAGAGGCGAGCAGTTCTTC | CATSQTSGRGEQFF
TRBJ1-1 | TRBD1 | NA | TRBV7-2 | TGTGCCAGCAGCTACGGGACAGGGATGAACACTGAAGCTTTCTTT | CASSYGTGMNTEAFF
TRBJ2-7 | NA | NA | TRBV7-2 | TGTGCCAGCAGCTCGACAGGAACTCCCTACGAGCAGTACTTC | CASSSTGTPYEQYF
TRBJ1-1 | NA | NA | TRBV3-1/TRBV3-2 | TGTGCCAGCAGCCAAGATCGTCAAGCTTTCTTT | CASSQDRQAFF
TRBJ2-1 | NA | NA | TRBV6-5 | TGTGCCAGCAGTTCAACGGGGGCCTCCTACAATGAGCAGTTCTTC | CASSSTGASYNEQFF
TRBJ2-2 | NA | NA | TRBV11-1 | TGTGCCAGCAGCAAGGGACATACGAACACCGGGGAGCTGTTTTTT | CASSKGHTNTGELFF
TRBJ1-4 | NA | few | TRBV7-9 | TGTGCCAGCAGCTTGGGCGACATAACTAATGAAAAACTGTTTTTT | CASSLGDITNEKLFF
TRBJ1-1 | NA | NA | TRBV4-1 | TGCGCCAGCAGCCAAGAAATGGGCAGACCTAACACTGAAGCTTTCTTT | CASSQEMGRPNTEAFF
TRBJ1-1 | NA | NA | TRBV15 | TGTGCCACCAGCAGAGATGGCAACGCTGAAGCTTTCTTT | CATSRDGNAEAFF
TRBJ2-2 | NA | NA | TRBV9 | TGTGCCAGCAGCGTAGAGGCCAGAAACACCGGGGAGCTGTTTTTT | CASSVEARNTGELFF
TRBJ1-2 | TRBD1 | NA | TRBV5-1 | TGCGCCAGCAGCTTGGCCGGTTCAGGGGGTGGCTACACCTTC | CASSLAGSGGGYTF
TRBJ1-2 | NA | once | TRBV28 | TGTGCCAGCAGTCCCCGACAGGCCCGTAACTATGGCTACACCTTC | CASSPRQARNYGYTF
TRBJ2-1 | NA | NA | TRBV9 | TGTGCCAGCAGCGTCTCGGCCAACAATGAGCAGTTCTTC | CASSVSANNEQFF
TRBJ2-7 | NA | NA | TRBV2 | TGTGCCAGCACTGAAAACAGGCTGGAGCAGTACTTC | CASTENRLEQYF
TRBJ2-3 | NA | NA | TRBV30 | TGTGCCTGGAGTAAGAGCGTTCCTAGCACAGATACGCAGTATTTT | CAWSKSVPSTDTQYF
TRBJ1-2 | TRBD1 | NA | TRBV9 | TGTGCCAGCAGCGTCCTACCGGGACAGGGGGCTGTTGGCTACACCTTC | CASSVLPGQGAVGYTF
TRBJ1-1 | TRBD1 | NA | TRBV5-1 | TGCGCCAGCAGCCAGTTGACAGGGGGCTTGGACACTGAAGCTTTCTTT | CASSQLTGGLDTEAFF
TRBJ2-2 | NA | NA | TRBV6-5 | TGTGCCAGCAGTACTCGGACAGTTTACACCGGGGAGCTGTTTTTT | CASSTRTVYTGELFF
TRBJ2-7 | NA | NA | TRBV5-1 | TGCGCCAGCAGCTTGGAGGGCCAAACCTACGAGCAGTACTTC | CASSLEGQTYEQYF
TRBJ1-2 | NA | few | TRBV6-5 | TGTGCCAGCAGACAAGGACGGGGCTATGGGTCCACCTTC | CASRQGRGYGSTF
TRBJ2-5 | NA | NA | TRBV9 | TGTGCCAGCAGCGTAGCGTCTGGGAAAGAGACCCAGTACTTC | CASSVASGKETQYF
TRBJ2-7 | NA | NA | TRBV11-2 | TGTGCCAGCAGCTTAGATCGGGCATCCTTCTACGAGCAGTACTTC | CASSLDRASFYEQYF
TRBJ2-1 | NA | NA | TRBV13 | TGTGCCAGCAGCTTACGACTCTTTGAGCAGTTCTTC | CASSLRLFEQFF
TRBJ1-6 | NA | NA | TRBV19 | TGTGCCAGTAGTATAGGCGGGAAGGATTCACCCCTCCACTTT | CASSIGGKDSPLHF
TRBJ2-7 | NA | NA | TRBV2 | TGTGCCAGCAGGGACTACCTCTCCTACGAGCAGTACTTC | CASRDYLSYEQYF
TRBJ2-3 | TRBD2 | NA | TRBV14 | TGTGCCAGCAGCCAAGGGACTAGCGGGGGGGCCTGGACAGATACGCAGTATTTT | CASSQGTSGGAWTDTQYF
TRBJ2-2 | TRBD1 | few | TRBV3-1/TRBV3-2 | TGTGCCAGCAGCCATGGGGACAGGGACACCGGGGAGCTGTTTTTT | CASSHGDRDTGELFF
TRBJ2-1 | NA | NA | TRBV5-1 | TGCGCCAGCAGCCGCCCGGGGTTTGGACACGATGAGCAGTTCTTC | CASSRPGFGHDEQFF
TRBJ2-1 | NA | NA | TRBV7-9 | TGTGCCAGCAGCGCCCTCGGGGGTAGATATAATGAGCAGTTCTTC | CASSALGGRYNEQFF